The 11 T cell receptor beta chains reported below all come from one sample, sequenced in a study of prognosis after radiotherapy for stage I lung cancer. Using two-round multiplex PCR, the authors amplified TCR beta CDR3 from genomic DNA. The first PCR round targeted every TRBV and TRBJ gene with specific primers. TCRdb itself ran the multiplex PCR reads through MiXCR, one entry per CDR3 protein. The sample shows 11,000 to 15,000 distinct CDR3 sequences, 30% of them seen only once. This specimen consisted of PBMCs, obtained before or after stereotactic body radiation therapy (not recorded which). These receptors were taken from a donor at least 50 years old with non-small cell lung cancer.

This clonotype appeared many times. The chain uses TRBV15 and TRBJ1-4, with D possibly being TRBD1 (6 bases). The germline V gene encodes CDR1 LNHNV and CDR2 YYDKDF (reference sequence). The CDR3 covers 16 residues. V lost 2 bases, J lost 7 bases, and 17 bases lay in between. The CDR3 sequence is CATSRYTGAVGEKLFF. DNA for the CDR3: TGTGCCACCAGCAGATACACGGGGGCAGTGGGTGAAAAACTGTTTTTT.

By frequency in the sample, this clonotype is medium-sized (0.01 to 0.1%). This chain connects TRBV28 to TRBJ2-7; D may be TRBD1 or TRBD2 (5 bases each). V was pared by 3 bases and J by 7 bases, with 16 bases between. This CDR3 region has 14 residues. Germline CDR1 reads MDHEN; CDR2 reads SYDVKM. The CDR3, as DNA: TGTGCCAGCAGTTTCCAGGGACCTGGATGGGAGCAGTACTTC. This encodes CASSFQGPGWEQYF. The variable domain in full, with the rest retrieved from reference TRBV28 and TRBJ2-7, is DVKVTQSSRYLVKRTGEKVFLECVQDMDHENMFWYRQDPGLGLRLIYFSYDVKMKEKGDIPEGYSVSREKKERFSLILESASTNQTSMYLCASSFQGPGWEQYFGPGTRLTVT.

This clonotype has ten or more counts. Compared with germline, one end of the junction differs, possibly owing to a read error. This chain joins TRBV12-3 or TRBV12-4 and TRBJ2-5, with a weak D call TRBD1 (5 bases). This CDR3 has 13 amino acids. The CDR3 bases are TGTGCCAGCAGTTTGGACACGGAAGAAACCCAGTACTTC. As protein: CASSLDTEETQYF.

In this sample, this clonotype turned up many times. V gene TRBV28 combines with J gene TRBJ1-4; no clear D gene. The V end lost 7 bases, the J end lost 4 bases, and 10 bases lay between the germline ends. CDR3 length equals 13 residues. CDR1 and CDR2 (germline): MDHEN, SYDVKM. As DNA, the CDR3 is TGTGCCAGCATCCCGGCACTTAATGAAAAACTGTTTTTT. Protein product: CASIPALNEKLFF.

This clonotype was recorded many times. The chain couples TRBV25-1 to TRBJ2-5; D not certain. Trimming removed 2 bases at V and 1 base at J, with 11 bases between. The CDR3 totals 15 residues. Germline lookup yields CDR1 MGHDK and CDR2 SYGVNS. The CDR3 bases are TGTGCCAGCAGTGAAGCAGGTGGGCCCCAAGAGACCCAGTACTTC. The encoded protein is CASSEAGGPQETQYF. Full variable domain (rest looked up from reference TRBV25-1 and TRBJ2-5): EADIYQTPRYLVIGTGKKITLECSQTMGHDKMYWYQQDPGMELHLIHYSYGVNSTEKGDLSSESTVSRIRTEHFPLTLESARPSHTSQYLCASSEAGGPQETQYFGPGTRLLVL.

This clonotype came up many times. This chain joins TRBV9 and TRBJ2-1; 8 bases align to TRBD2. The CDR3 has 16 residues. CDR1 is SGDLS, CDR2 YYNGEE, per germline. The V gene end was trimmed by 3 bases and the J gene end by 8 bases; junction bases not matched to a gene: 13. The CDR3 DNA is TGTGCCAGCAGCGACCGGGGGGGACACCGGGCGGATGAGCAGTTCTTC. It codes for CASSDRGGHRADEQFF.

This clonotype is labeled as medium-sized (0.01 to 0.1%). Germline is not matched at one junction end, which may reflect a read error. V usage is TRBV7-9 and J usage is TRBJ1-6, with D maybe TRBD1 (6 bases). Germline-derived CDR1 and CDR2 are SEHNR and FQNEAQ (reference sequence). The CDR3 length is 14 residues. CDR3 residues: CASSRSGDNSPLHF. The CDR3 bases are TGCGCCAGCAGCAGGTCAGGGGACAATTCACCCCTCCACTTT.

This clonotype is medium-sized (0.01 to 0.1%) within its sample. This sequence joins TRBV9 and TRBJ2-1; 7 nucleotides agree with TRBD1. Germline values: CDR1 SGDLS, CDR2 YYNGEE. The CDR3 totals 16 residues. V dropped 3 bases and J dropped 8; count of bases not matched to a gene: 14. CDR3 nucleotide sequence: TGTGCCAGCAGCGCTCGGGTGGGGGACAGCCGGGATGAGCAGTTCTTC. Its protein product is CASSARVGDSRDEQFF.

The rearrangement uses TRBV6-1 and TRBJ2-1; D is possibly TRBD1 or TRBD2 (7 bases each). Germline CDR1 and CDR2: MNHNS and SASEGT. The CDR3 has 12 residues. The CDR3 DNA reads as TGTGGCAGTATGGGAGGGGGCAGTGAGCAGTTCTTC. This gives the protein CGSMGGGSEQFF.

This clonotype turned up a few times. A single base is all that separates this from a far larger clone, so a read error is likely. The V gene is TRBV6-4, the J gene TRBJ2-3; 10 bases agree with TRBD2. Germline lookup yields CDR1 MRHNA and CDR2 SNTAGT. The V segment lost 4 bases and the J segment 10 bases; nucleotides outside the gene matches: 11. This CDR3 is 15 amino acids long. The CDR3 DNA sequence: TGTGCCAGCAGTGGAGCGGGGGGGTTACTAGGGGCGCAGTATTTT. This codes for CASSGAGGLLGAQYF.

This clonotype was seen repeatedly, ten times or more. For the CDR3, the DNA is TGTGCCATCACCCAGTCGGGAAGCTCCTACGAGCAGTACTTC. Translated, it gives CAITQSGSSYEQYF. J is TRBJ2-7 and V is TRBV10-3; TRBD2 is a possible D gene (5 bases). Germline assignment: CDR1 ENHRY and CDR2 SYGVKD. The CDR3 is 14 residues long. V was pared by 7 bases and J by 0 bases, with 13 bases between.